A selection of T cell receptor beta chains follows, all from one sample in a study of control samples from healthy donors and cancer patients. Assay: immunoSEQ multiplex PCR; the TCRdb copy retains only in-frame clones and omits some. The sample records 100,000 to 150,000 clones, roughly nine tenths being singletons. Sequenced sample: PBMCs. The receptors were gathered from a man aged 45-65 years with head and neck cancer. The CDR3 runs from the conserved cysteine through the conserved F or W. A D gene is named only where the DNA matches it firmly. Clone sizes are given selectively: once, few, many, or a class where the clone is expanded.

j_gene | v_gene | abundance | d_gene | CDR3aa | CDR3nt
TRBJ2-1 | TRBV2 | once | TRBD1 | CASRPGGFYNEQFF | TGTGCCAGCAGGCCAGGGGGCTTCTACAATGAGCAGTTCTTC
TRBJ2-7 | TRBV29-1 | . | . | CSVETDSSYEQYF | TGCAGCGTTGAGACAGACAGCTCCTACGAGCAGTACTTC
TRBJ2-7 | TRBV3-1/TRBV3-2 | . | TRBD1 | CASSQVGQPPYEQYF | TGTGCCAGCAGCCAAGTGGGACAGCCTCCCTACGAGCAGTACTTC
TRBJ1-1 | TRBV11-2 | . | . | CASSQTANTEAFF | TGTGCCAGCAGCCAGACAGCGAACACTGAAGCTTTCTTT
TRBJ2-1 | TRBV9 | . | . | CASSASGHVTVENNEQFF | TGTGCCAGCAGCGCCAGCGGACATGTAACCGTAGAGAACAATGAGCAGTTCTTC
TRBJ2-7 | TRBV7-9 | . | . | CASSLVTYEQYF | TGTGCCAGCAGCTTAGTGACCTACGAGCAGTACTTC
TRBJ2-7 | TRBV19 | few | TRBD2 | CASSIGTGLAAQYF | TGTGCCAGTAGTATAGGAACGGGACTAGCCGCTCAGTACTTC
TRBJ2-7 | TRBV27 | . | TRBD1 | CASSPYGQGFQYF | TGTGCCAGCAGTCCCTATGGACAGGGATTTCAGTACTTC
TRBJ1-4 | TRBV29-1 | . | . | CSVEDPTGYGEKLFF | TGCAGCGTTGAAGATCCAACAGGGTACGGTGAAAAACTGTTTTTT
TRBJ1-2 | TRBV10-3 | . | . | CAISEGEGKGSSYGYTF | TGTGCCATCAGTGAAGGGGAGGGGAAGGGCTCGTCTTATGGCTACACCTTC
TRBJ1-5 | TRBV28 | . | . | CASSLETYQPQHF | TGTGCCAGCAGTTTAGAGACGTATCAGCCCCAGCATTTT
TRBJ1-2 | TRBV5-4 | . | . | CASSSQGSSLGYTF | TGTGCCAGCAGTTCACAGGGCTCGTCGCTTGGCTACACCTTC
TRBJ2-1 | TRBV7-9 | . | . | CASSLVGVGNEQFF | TGTGCCAGCAGCTTAGTGGGTGTTGGGAATGAGCAGTTCTTC